A selection of T cell receptor beta chains follows, all from one sample in a study of T cell responses to AZD1222 COVID-19 vaccine. Sequenced by immunoSEQ multiplex PCR; TCRdb stores in-frame clones only, minus some. The table lists roughly 130,000 clones, roughly nine tenths of them singletons. The sample consisted of peripheral blood, taken on day 0 of AZD1222 vaccination. The receptors derive from an adult in good health. CDR3s include the opening cysteine and the closing phenylalanine or tryptophan. D genes are given only for firm matches. Rows give clone size only sometimes, using once, few, many, or a class for an expanded clone.

v_gene,d_gene,abundance,j_gene,CDR3nt,CDR3aa
TRBV13,TRBD1,NA,TRBJ2-7,TGTGCCAGCAGCTTCCTCTCCGGGACAGGGGGCTACGAGCAGTACTTC,CASSFLSGTGGYEQYF
TRBV7-8,NA,NA,TRBJ2-1,TGTGCCAGCAGCTTAGCGCTCGGGGGGCGAGAGCAGTTCTTC,CASSLALGGREQFF
TRBV10-1,TRBD1,NA,TRBJ2-1,TGCGCCAGCAGCCTTTCTCCGGGACAGGGCGGCAATGAGCAGTTCTTC,CASSLSPGQGGNEQFF
TRBV10-3,TRBD1,NA,TRBJ1-1,TGTGCCATCAGTGAGGGGTCAGGGGGAATGAACACTGAAGCTTTCTTT,CAISEGSGGMNTEAFF
TRBV20-1,TRBD2,once,TRBJ2-1,TGCAGTGCTAGTGGGACTAGCGGGACTGGTGAGCAGTTCTTC,CSASGTSGTGEQFF
TRBV11-3,TRBD2,NA,TRBJ2-7,TGTGCCAGCAGCCCGACTACCCCACTAGCGGCGTTCTTGGACGAGCAGTACTTC,CASSPTTPLAAFLDEQYF
TRBV24-1,NA,few,TRBJ2-2,TGTGCCACCAGCTCGGACCCAAGTACCGGGGAGCTGTTTTTT,CATSSDPSTGELFF
TRBV19,NA,NA,TRBJ1-2,TGTGCCAGTAGGGGGCTTAACTATGGCTACACCTTC,CASRGLNYGYTF
TRBV28,NA,NA,TRBJ1-5,TGTGCCAGCAGAATCGAGTATCAGCCCCAGCATTTT,CASRIEYQPQHF
TRBV27,NA,once,TRBJ2-7,TGTGCCAGCAGTTTACCAGGCTACGAGCAGTACTTC,CASSLPGYEQYF
TRBV6-5,NA,NA,TRBJ2-5,TGTGCCAGCCAGGCTGGGAATATCCAAGAGACCCAGTACTTC,CASQAGNIQETQYF
TRBV15,NA,NA,TRBJ1-5,TGTGCCACCAGCAGAGAACAGGCAGGACAGTCCAATCAGCCCCAGCATTTT,CATSREQAGQSNQPQHF
TRBV12-3/TRBV12-4,NA,NA,TRBJ2-1,TGTGCCACCCGGGACAACTACAATGAGCAGTTCTTC,CATRDNYNEQFF
TRBV5-1,NA,NA,TRBJ2-1,TGCGCCAGCAGCTTGGTGGAAAGCTCCTACAATGAGCAGTTCTTC,CASSLVESSYNEQFF
TRBV19,NA,once,TRBJ1-1,TGTGCCAGTAGTATCTGGGACACTGAAGCTTTCTTT,CASSIWDTEAFF
TRBV7-2,TRBD1,NA,TRBJ1-2,TGTGCCAGCAGCTCTCTAGGGACAGGGGTCGGCTACACCTTC,CASSSLGTGVGYTF
TRBV2,TRBD2,NA,TRBJ2-1,TGTGCCAGCAGTGAAACAAGTAGCGGGAGACTCAATGAGCAGTTCTTC,CASSETSSGRLNEQFF
TRBV14,NA,NA,TRBJ1-2,TGTGCCAGCAGCCAAGATGGTCGGGGTAGCTATGGCTACACCTTC,CASSQDGRGSYGYTF
TRBV4-2,NA,NA,TRBJ1-3,TGTGCCAGCAGCCAAGATATCTCTGGAAACACCATATATTTT,CASSQDISGNTIYF
TRBV28,NA,NA,TRBJ1-4,TGTGCCAGCAGTTTCTGGACTCGAACTAATGAAAAACTGTTTTTT,CASSFWTRTNEKLFF
TRBV18,NA,NA,TRBJ2-7,TGTGCCAGCTCGGAGACCGGGGCCTACGAGCAGTACTTC,CASSETGAYEQYF
TRBV29-1,NA,once,TRBJ2-6,TGCAGCGTTGTGCAGGGACCTAGCTCTGGGGCCAACGTCCTGACTTTC,CSVVQGPSSGANVLTF
TRBV4-1,TRBD2,once,TRBJ2-1,TGCGCCAGCAAGCCCCTAGCGGGTCCGTACAATGAGCAGTTCTTC,CASKPLAGPYNEQFF
TRBV29-1,NA,NA,TRBJ1-1,TGCAGCGTTGAGGGGAACAGTTTTGAAGCTTTCTTT,CSVEGNSFEAFF
TRBV10-1,TRBD2,NA,TRBJ2-7,TGCGCCAGCAGCTCCGGGACTAGCGGGAGAGTTCGCGAGCAGTACTTC,CASSSGTSGRVREQYF
TRBV20-1,TRBD1,few,TRBJ1-2,TGCAGTGCTCGGACAGGGGGCTACACCTTC,CSARTGGYTF
TRBV11-2,NA,NA,TRBJ2-1,TGTGCCAGCAGCTTAGATCCAGGCGCGAGCTCCTACAATGAGCAGTTCTTC,CASSLDPGASSYNEQFF
TRBV29-1,NA,NA,TRBJ2-5,TGCAGCGTTGACAGGAGCCTAGAGACCCAGTACTTC,CSVDRSLETQYF
TRBV4-2,TRBD2,NA,TRBJ2-7,TGTGCCAGCAGCCAAGAGGCAGCGGGAGGGCCGAACGAGCAGTACTTC,CASSQEAAGGPNEQYF